Listed below are T cell receptor beta chains from one sample, sequenced in a study of T cell repertoires in cytomegalovirus infection. TCRdb reprocessed the reads with MiXCR, giving one entry per CDR3 protein. The sample lists about 360,000 distinct CDR3 sequences, 15% to 20% occurring once. Sequenced: PBMCs. The receptors originated from a human donor in good health (CMV status not recorded). Some clones in this sample may be carry-over from other donors' samples. Each CDR3 is given with its conserved first and last residue. A D gene is named only where the DNA matches it firmly. Clone sizes are given selectively: once, few, many, or a class where the clone is expanded.

J gene | CDR3 length | clone size | D gene | V gene | CDR3 DNA | CDR3 protein
TRBJ2-1 | 14 | few | TRBD2 | TRBV12-3/TRBV12-4 | TGTGCCAGCAGACCGGGACTAGCGGGAGGCTTGCAGTTCTTC | CASRPGLAGGLQFF
TRBJ2-5 | 16 | once | TRBD1 | TRBV19 | TGTGCCAGTAGTATATACGGGACAGGGGGGCACGAGACCCAGTACTTC | CASSIYGTGGHETQYF
TRBJ1-2 | 16 | many | TRBD1 | TRBV7-2 | TGTGCCAGCAGCCCCACAGGGGCAGCAAGGAACTATGGCTACACCTTC | CASSPTGAARNYGYTF
TRBJ1-2 | 15 | NA | NA | TRBV7-2 | TGTGCCAGCAGCTTAGCTTGGGACGCAAAATATGGCTACACCTTC | CASSLAWDAKYGYTF
TRBJ2-1 | 14 | many | NA | TRBV7-2 | TGTGCCAGCAGCTATAGAGGGACTGACAATGAGCAGTTCTTC | CASSYRGTDNEQFF
TRBJ2-7 | 13 | many | NA | TRBV5-6 | TGTGCCAGCAGCTCCGGACAGATCTACGAGCAGTACTTC | CASSSGQIYEQYF
TRBJ2-5 | 11 | few | NA | TRBV19 | TGTGCCAGTGGGAAAGGGGAGACCCAGTACTTC | CASGKGETQYF
TRBJ1-1 | 14 | few | NA | TRBV7-6 | TGTGCCAGCAGCACAATCACCCAGGGTCCTGAAGCTTTCTTT | CASSTITQGPEAFF
TRBJ2-7 | 13 | NA | TRBD2 | TRBV12-3/TRBV12-4 | TGTGCCAGCAGTTTGCCAGCGGGGTACGAGCAGTACTTC | CASSLPAGYEQYF
TRBJ2-2 | 16 | few | NA | TRBV24-1 | TGTGCCACGGGGGGACCTTTTCCTTTGAACACCGGGGAGCTGTTTTTT | CATGGPFPLNTGELFF
TRBJ2-2 | 14 | NA | NA | TRBV12-3/TRBV12-4 | TGTGCCAGCAGTTGGGGGGAGGCGGGCGGGGAGCTGTTTTTT | CASSWGEAGGELFF
TRBJ2-3 | 13 | NA | NA | TRBV20-1 | TGCAGTGCTAGACGAGCTAGCACAGATACGCAGTATTTT | CSARRASTDTQYF
TRBJ1-1 | 13 | NA | NA | TRBV4-3 | TGCGCCAGCAGCCAAGAGGGGGTCACTGAAGCTTTCTTT | CASSQEGVTEAFF
TRBJ2-3 | 15 | NA | NA | TRBV18 | TGTGCCAGCTCACCACCGCTTAGCGCCACAGATACGCAGTATTTT | CASSPPLSATDTQYF
TRBJ2-1 | 13 | many | NA | TRBV12-5 | TGTGCTAGTGGTTTCCGGGTCCTTGATGAGCAGTTCTTC | CASGFRVLDEQFF
TRBJ2-7 | 13 | many | TRBD2 | TRBV10-3 | TGTGCCGCCGGGACTAGGGAAACCTACGAGCAGTACTTC | CAAGTRETYEQYF
TRBJ1-2 | 12 | many | NA | TRBV12-3/TRBV12-4 | TGTGCCAGCAGTTTTCGAGGCGCTGGCTACACCTTC | CASSFRGAGYTF
TRBJ1-1 | 11 | NA | NA | TRBV6-1 | TGTGCCACTGGGCGGAACACTGAAGCTTTCTTT | CATGRNTEAFF
TRBJ2-1 | 17 | few | TRBD2 | TRBV19 | TGTGCCAGTAGCGATTGGTTGTGGGAGCGGGGGGGCAATGAGCAGTTCTTC | CASSDWLWERGGNEQFF
TRBJ2-7 | 11 | NA | TRBD1 | TRBV27 | TGTGCCAGCGGACGACAGGGGGAGCAGTACTTC | CASGRQGEQYF
TRBJ2-7 | 14 | NA | NA | TRBV20-1 | TGCAGTGCAAAGACACAAATTCCGTCCTACGAGCAGTACTTC | CSAKTQIPSYEQYF
TRBJ2-7 | 17 | few | TRBD1 | TRBV7-6 | TGTGCCAGCAGCTTAATTCCTCTTGGGACAGGGCCCGTGGAGCAGTACTTC | CASSLIPLGTGPVEQYF
TRBJ1-4 | 17 | many | NA | TRBV7-2 | TGTGCCAGCAGCTTAGCGAGCCAGACAGCAACTAATGAAAAACTGTTTTTT | CASSLASQTATNEKLFF
TRBJ2-3 | 15 | few | NA | TRBV9 | TGTGCCAGCAGCGTAGTAGGCGGGAGCACAGATACGCAGTATTTT | CASSVVGGSTDTQYF
TRBJ2-7 | 16 | few | TRBD2 | TRBV20-1 | TGCAGTGCTAGACCTATTACTAGCGGGAGTGTCTACGAGCAGTACTTC | CSARPITSGSVYEQYF
TRBJ1-6 | 15 | many | NA | TRBV28 | TGTGCCAGCAGTTTATCCTCAGGTGATTATTCACCCCTCCACTTT | CASSLSSGDYSPLHF
TRBJ1-6 | 13 | many | NA | TRBV7-2 | TGTGCCAGCAGCTCACAGGGCGTTTCACCCCTCCACTTT | CASSSQGVSPLHF
TRBJ2-1 | 15 | NA | NA | TRBV4-3 | TGCGCCAGCAGCCAAGTAGGAACAGGGCTTCACGAGCAGTTCTTC | CASSQVGTGLHEQFF
TRBJ2-1 | 14 | NA | NA | TRBV4-1 | TGCGCCAGCAGCCAACTTTTCCCCTACAATGAGCAGTTCTTC | CASSQLFPYNEQFF
TRBJ1-4 | 14 | NA | NA | TRBV12-3/TRBV12-4 | TGTGCCAGCAGTTTCCAAGGGCCGCCTGAAAAACTGTTTTTT | CASSFQGPPEKLFF
TRBJ1-4 | 16 | few | NA | TRBV14 | TGTGCCAGCAGCCAGGGATTCCAGGGGCTTGGCGAAAAACTGTTTTTT | CASSQGFQGLGEKLFF
TRBJ2-1 | 14 | NA | NA | TRBV12-3/TRBV12-4 | TGTGCCAGCAGCGGGACCTCCCTTCGCAATGAGCAGTTCTTC | CASSGTSLRNEQFF
TRBJ2-7 | 15 | NA | NA | TRBV4-2 | TGTGCCAGCAGCCAAGGACCGCAAAGCTCCTACGAGCAGTACTTC | CASSQGPQSSYEQYF
TRBJ1-2 | 14 | NA | NA | TRBV9 | TGTGCCAGCAGCCCGGAGACAGCGCCTTCTGGCTACACCTTC | CASSPETAPSGYTF
TRBJ1-4 | 16 | few | NA | TRBV6-1 | TGTGCCAGCAGTAGGGGGACGGATGCAACTAATGAAAAACTGTTTTTT | CASSRGTDATNEKLFF
TRBJ2-5 | 16 | many | TRBD1 | TRBV29-1 | TGCAGCGTTGTCCCCGGGACAGAGAATATTCAAGAGACCCAGTACTTC | CSVVPGTENIQETQYF
TRBJ1-2 | 16 | many | NA | TRBV15 | TGTGCCACCAGCAGAGACAGGGGAGGCCTGGATGGTGGCTACACCTTC | CATSRDRGGLDGGYTF
TRBJ1-5 | 17 | NA | NA | TRBV4-1 | TGCGCCAGCAGCCAAACGATCCAGAGCTATAGCAATCAGCCCCAGCATTTT | CASSQTIQSYSNQPQHF
TRBJ1-1 | 12 | NA | NA | TRBV20-1 | TGCAGTGCTGAAAAAGAGAACACTGAAGCTTTCTTT | CSAEKENTEAFF
TRBJ1-2 | 11 | few | NA | TRBV25-1 | TGTGCCAGCAGTGAATTCTCTGGCTACACCTTC | CASSEFSGYTF
TRBJ1-2 | 11 | NA | TRBD1 | TRBV28 | TGTGCCAGCAGGCAGGGGGATGGCTACACCTTC | CASRQGDGYTF
TRBJ1-2 | 14 | NA | NA | TRBV27 | TGTGCCAGCAGTTTCCTCCCGAGGGAGGATGGCTACACCTTC | CASSFLPREDGYTF
TRBJ2-7 | 15 | many | TRBD1 | TRBV7-9 | TGTGCCAGCAGCATTTTCGGGACAGGGAAATTCGAGCAGTACTTC | CASSIFGTGKFEQYF
TRBJ2-1 | 15 | NA | TRBD2 | TRBV6-1 | TGTGCCAGCAGTTGGGGACTAGCGGGATTGAATGAGCAGTTCTTC | CASSWGLAGLNEQFF
TRBJ1-5 | 13 | few | NA | TRBV5-1 | TGCGCCAGCAGCTTGAGTCCGGATCAGCCCCAGCATTTT | CASSLSPDQPQHF
TRBJ2-7 | 14 | few | TRBD1 | TRBV5-1 | TGCGCCAGCAGCAAGCCGGGACAGGGTCGCGAGCAGTACTTC | CASSKPGQGREQYF
TRBJ2-7 | 16 | NA | NA | TRBV27 | TGTGCCAGCAGTCCGTCCCAGGGGACTATTACCTACGAGCAGTACTTC | CASSPSQGTITYEQYF